Listed here are 27 T cell receptor beta chains from one sample, sequenced in a study of T-cell reconstitution after alpha-beta-depleted transplantation in children. For TCRbeta, the library was prepared with unique molecular identifiers. TCRdb reprocessed the PCR reads via MiXCR and lists one record per CDR3 protein. The sample has more than 400,000 distinct CDR3 sequences, approximately 10% seen once; the top ten hold roughly 15%. This sample comprised PBMCs, mostly from graft donor cells, obtained 180 days after TCRalphabeta/CD19-depleted stem cell transplant. These receptors were obtained from a female patient between 2 and 15 years old who had a stem cell transplant for aplastic anemia, so the T cells may come from the graft donor.

V is TRBV15 and J is TRBJ1-1; possible D gene TRBD1, 6 bases. Germline values: CDR1 LNHNV, CDR2 YYDKDF (reference sequence). The V end was cut by 2 bases, the J end by 2 bases, with 12 bases between. The CDR3 totals 15 residues. CDR3 DNA: TGTGCCACCAGCAGAATCAGGGGAACCAACACTGAAGCTTTCTTT. This gives the protein CATSRIRGTNTEAFF.

This clonotype was counted only a few times. J is TRBJ1-1 and V is TRBV12-3 or TRBV12-4, with D possibly being TRBD1 (5 bases). The germline V and J ends were trimmed by 6 bases and 2 bases, with 13 bases remaining between them. This CDR3 is built from 14 residues. The CDR3 region has the DNA TGTGCCAGCAGCCAACAGGACTTCAACACTGAAGCTTTCTTT. Its protein is CASSQQDFNTEAFF.

In this sample, this clonotype turned up a few times. The chain carries TRBV4-3 and TRBJ2-1, with a weak D call TRBD2 (5 bases). The V gene lost 1 base and the J gene lost 5 bases, with 15 bases spanning the gap. The CDR3 is 16 amino acids. Germline CDR1 reads LGHNA; CDR2 reads YSLEER. The CDR3 reads CASSQGGRVINNEQFF. The CDR3 nucleotides read TGCGCCAGCAGCCAAGGCGGGCGGGTCATAAACAATGAGCAGTTCTTC.

Comment on this clonotype: This could be a read error, since a much larger clone is one nucleotide away. The rearrangement joins TRBV29-1 to TRBJ2-7; D unclear. CDR3 length equals 13 residues. From germline, CDR1 is SQVTM and CDR2 ANQGSEA. CDR3 sequence (DNA): TGCAGCGGTGAAGCCCGAGATTCCTACGAGCAGTACTTC. Protein sequence: CSGEARDSYEQYF.

This clonotype was seen repeatedly, ten times or more. This sequence joins TRBV7-2 and TRBJ2-3, with 11 bases that match TRBD2. The germline CDR1 and CDR2 sequences are SGHTA and FQGNSA. The CDR3 sequence is 17 residues long. Trimming at V came to 4 bases and at J to 6 bases, leaving 12 bases not matched to a gene. DNA for the CDR3: TGTGCCAGCAGCTCGACCTTACTAGCGGGAGTTCGTGATACGCAGTATTTT. Protein product: CASSSTLLAGVRDTQYF.

This clonotype was recorded many times. The rearrangement joins TRBV6-2 or TRBV6-3 to TRBJ2-5, with 7 bases fitting TRBD1. CDR3 length: 15 residues. Looked up from germline, CDR1 is MNHEY and CDR2 is SVGEGT. The V segment lost 2 bases and the J segment 5 bases; nucleotides outside the gene matches: 8. The CDR3 spells CASSYTTGVLETQYF. CDR3 in DNA: TGTGCCAGCAGTTACACAACAGGGGTGTTGGAGACCCAGTACTTC.

This clonotype was seen repeatedly, ten times or more. The rearrangement uses TRBV27 and TRBJ2-5; 14 nucleotides agree with TRBD2. With 6 bases clipped from V and 5 bases from J, the junction kept 8 bases outside the gene matches. Germline V gene data show CDR1 as MNHEY and CDR2 as SMNVEV (reference sequence). The CDR3 contains 16 residues. This CDR3 is CASSPTSGRAWETQYF. In DNA, the CDR3 is TGTGCCAGCAGCCCGACTAGCGGGAGGGCCTGGGAGACCCAGTACTTC.

The rearrangement uses TRBV7-9 and TRBJ1-6; no firm D call. The V end lost 5 bases, the J end lost 6 bases, and 5 bases lay between the germline ends. This CDR3 contains 12 residues. Germline CDR1 and CDR2: SEHNR and FQNEAQ (reference sequence). CDR3 region: CASSGSNSPLHF. The DNA for the CDR3 is TGTGCCAGCAGCGGGAGTAATTCACCCCTCCACTTT. The entire variable domain, with the rest obtained from reference TRBV7-9 and TRBJ1-6, is as follows: DTGVSQNPRHKITKRGQNVTFRCDPISEHNRLYWYRQTLGQGPEFLTYFQNEAQLEKSRLLSDRFSAERPKGSFSTLEIQRTEQGDSAMYLCASSGSNSPLHFGNGTRLTVT.

This chain joins TRBV7-6 and TRBJ1-5; no firm D call. V shed 6 bases and J shed 3 bases, with 12 bases lying between them. Per germline, CDR1 SGHVS and CDR2 FNYEAQ. This CDR3 is built from 14 residues. The DNA of the CDR3 is TGTGCCAGCAGATTGGGAGGGCTCAATCAGCCCCAGCATTTT. Translating gives CASRLGGLNQPQHF.

V usage is TRBV25-1 and J usage is TRBJ2-1; 12 bases are shared with TRBD2. Germline trimming cut 2 bases from V and 9 bases from J; bases unmatched to any gene: 5. This CDR3 has 15 residues. CDR1 and CDR2 from the germline V gene are MGHDK and SYGVNS. The CDR3 DNA reads TGTGCCAGCAGTGAAACTAGCGGGGGGCCCCTTGAGCAGTTCTTC. Its protein is CASSETSGGPLEQFF.

The chain recombines TRBV6-1 with TRBJ2-2; no clear D gene. CDR3 length: 16 amino acids. CDR1 is MNHNS and CDR2 is SASEGT in the germline V gene. Trimming pared 6 bases from V and 0 bases from J, leaving 14 bases between. The CDR3 here is CASSPPGQPNTGELFF. CDR3 nucleotides: TGTGCCAGCAGCCCCCCCGGGCAGCCGAACACCGGGGAGCTGTTTTTT.

The chain has TRBV29-1 and TRBJ2-1; 7 positions match TRBD1. After removal of 1 base from V and 4 bases from J, the junction contained 1 base not matched to a gene. Germline V gives CDR1 SQVTM, CDR2 ANQGSEA. CDR3 size: 13 residues. The DNA for the CDR3 is TGCAGCGTTGAAGCGGACAGGTACAATGAGCAGTTCTTC. Residues: CSVEADRYNEQFF.

This clonotype was observed at least ten times. The V and J genes are TRBV12-3 or TRBV12-4 and TRBJ2-2; D uncertain. V lost 1 base and J 5 bases, leaving 11 bases between the germline ends. CDR3 length: 15 residues. Written as DNA, the CDR3 is TGTGCCAGCAGTTTAGATAGGCTGGTGACCGGGGAGCTGTTTTTT. This gives the protein CASSLDRLVTGELFF.

This clonotype was found a few times. The chain couples TRBV12-3 or TRBV12-4 to TRBJ2-3; 11 nucleotides agree with TRBD2. With V trimmed by 7 bases and J by 2 bases, 5 bases remained unmatched. CDR3 length: 15 amino acids. CDR3 DNA: TGTGCCAGCACCTTGACTAGCGGGGTCACAGATACGCAGTATTTT. It codes for CASTLTSGVTDTQYF.

The table lists this clonotype with a few counts. J is TRBJ1-2 and V is TRBV4-3, with 7 bases fitting TRBD1. The CDR3 runs to 16 residues. From germline, CDR1 is LGHNA and CDR2 YSLEER. V dropped 4 bases and J dropped 0; count of bases not matched to a gene: 8. The CDR3 is CASSRTTGDANYGYTF. The DNA of the CDR3 is TGCGCCAGCAGCCGTACTACAGGGGATGCTAACTATGGCTACACCTTC.

This clonotype was counted once. This rearrangement joins TRBV30 to TRBJ2-3, with 10 bases aligning to TRBD2. The ends lost 4 bases at V and 6 bases at J; junction bases unmatched: 10. From germline, CDR1 is GTSNPN and CDR2 SVGIG (reference sequence). This CDR3 comprises 15 residues. The CDR3 is CAWNTASGSTDTQYF. In nucleotides, the CDR3 is TGTGCCTGGAATACGGCTAGCGGGAGTACTGATACGCAGTATTTT.

This clonotype was counted between two and nine times. The chain couples TRBV7-2 to TRBJ2-7; D possibly corresponds to TRBD1 (6 bases). V was pared by 0 bases and J by 5 bases, with 17 bases between. Per the germline V gene, CDR1 is SGHTA and CDR2 is FQGNSA. The CDR3 covers 16 residues. The DNA of the CDR3 is TGTGCCAGCAGCTTAGCGGCGACACAGGGCACCCACGAGCAGTACTTC. This translates into CASSLAATQGTHEQYF.

The table lists this clonotype with a few counts. The chain has TRBV5-1 and TRBJ2-7; 9 bases align to TRBD1. From germline, CDR1 is SGHRS and CDR2 YFSETQ. V shed 0 bases, J shed 2 bases, and the junction held 6 bases outside the gene matches. This CDR3 comprises 16 residues. Here the CDR3 DNA reads TGCGCCAGCAGCTTGGCCAGTGGGACAGGGACCTACGAGCAGTACGTC. This translates into CASSLASGTGTYEQYV.

This chain links TRBV28 with TRBJ1-4; no definite D call. The CDR3 spans 13 residues. Per germline, CDR1 MDHEN and CDR2 SYDVKM. The V end lost 5 bases, the J end lost 5 bases, and 9 bases lay between the germline ends. DNA for the CDR3: TGTGCCAGCAGTAGGCGGAGGAATGAAAAACTGTTTTTT. Its translation: CASSRRRNEKLFF.

This clonotype showed up just a few times. DNA of the CDR3: TGTGCCAGCAGCCTAGGGAACTCGAACACCGGGGAGCTGTTTTTT. Amino acids: CASSLGNSNTGELFF. The chain links TRBV7-8 to TRBJ2-2; D remains ambiguous. CDR3 length equals 15 residues. Germline V gives CDR1 SGHVS, CDR2 FQNEAQ. V lost 5 bases and J 0 bases, leaving 10 bases between the germline ends.

This clonotype showed up just a few times. The V gene is TRBV6-5, the J gene TRBJ2-7, with D maybe TRBD2 (6 bases). Trimming took off 4 bases at V and 3 bases at J, with 19 bases between the two ends. The CDR3 runs to 16 residues. Germline loops: CDR1 MNHEY, CDR2 SVGAGI. The DNA for the CDR3 is TGTGCCAGCAGTTCTCATTCCGGGAGATTCAACTACGAGCAGTACGTC. Translating gives CASSSHSGRFNYEQYV.

In this sample, this clonotype turned up a few times. The chain couples TRBV6-9 to TRBJ1-3; 9 nucleotides align to TRBD1. J was trimmed by 0 bases and V by 8 bases; bases with no gene match: 14. Germline V CDR1 and CDR2: MNHGY, SVAAGI. This CDR3 region has 18 residues. CDR3 in DNA: TGTGCCAGCGTTAGGGAAGGGGACAGGGCCAACTCTGGAAACACCATATATTTT. Protein sequence: CASVREGDRANSGNTIYF.

The V gene is TRBV7-2, the J gene TRBJ2-2; 14 bases line up with TRBD2. The V gene end was trimmed by 5 bases and the J gene end by 8 bases; junction bases not matched to a gene: 10. CDR3 length: 17 residues. Germline CDR1 is SGHTA and CDR2 is FQGNSA. CDR3 loop: CASSAFGTSGRGGELFF. CDR3 coding DNA: TGTGCCAGCAGCGCCTTCGGGACTAGCGGGAGAGGGGGGGAGCTGTTTTTT.

With respect to this clonotype: A much larger clone differs from this one at a single base, so this may be a read error. The chain uses TRBV7-2 and TRBJ1-4; D unclear. CDR3 length: 13 residues. Germline CDR1 is SGHTA and CDR2 is FQGNSA. CDR3 DNA: TGTGCCAGCAGTCGATCACTATACGAAAAACCGTTTTTT. Amino acid sequence: CASSRSLYEKPFF.

This clonotype appeared many times. The rearrangement uses TRBV29-1 and TRBJ2-1; D gene uncertain. V lost 3 bases, J lost 7 bases, and 4 bases lay in between. CDR3 size: 10 residues. From germline, CDR1 is SQVTM and CDR2 ANQGSEA. In DNA form, the CDR3 reads TGCAGCGTTGAGTCAAATGAGCAGTTCTTC. Translated, it gives CSVESNEQFF.

This clonotype came up a few times. The chain couples TRBV28 to TRBJ2-5; D ambiguous. The germline CDR1 and CDR2 sequences are MDHEN and SYDVKM. The CDR3 totals 14 residues. Trimming took off 3 bases at V and 1 base at J, with 9 bases between the two ends. CDR3 residues: CASSFRSPQETQYF. The CDR3 nucleotides are TGTGCCAGCAGTTTCCGCAGCCCCCAAGAGACCCAGTACTTC.

This clonotype appeared a few times. The chain recombines TRBV7-9 with TRBJ1-1; D is undetermined. This CDR3 is built from 14 residues. The V and J ends lost 5 bases and 0 bases respectively, with 10 bases between them. The germline CDR1 and CDR2 sequences are SEHNR and FQNEAQ (reference sequence). The chain's CDR3 is CASSPNTMNTEAFF. The CDR3 nucleotides read TGTGCCAGCAGCCCGAATACGATGAACACTGAAGCTTTCTTT. The variable domain in full, with the rest retrieved from reference TRBV7-9 and TRBJ1-1, is DTGVSQNPRHKITKRGQNVTFRCDPISEHNRLYWYRQTLGQGPEFLTYFQNEAQLEKSRLLSDRFSAERPKGSFSTLEIQRTEQGDSAMYLCASSPNTMNTEAFFGQGTRLTVV.